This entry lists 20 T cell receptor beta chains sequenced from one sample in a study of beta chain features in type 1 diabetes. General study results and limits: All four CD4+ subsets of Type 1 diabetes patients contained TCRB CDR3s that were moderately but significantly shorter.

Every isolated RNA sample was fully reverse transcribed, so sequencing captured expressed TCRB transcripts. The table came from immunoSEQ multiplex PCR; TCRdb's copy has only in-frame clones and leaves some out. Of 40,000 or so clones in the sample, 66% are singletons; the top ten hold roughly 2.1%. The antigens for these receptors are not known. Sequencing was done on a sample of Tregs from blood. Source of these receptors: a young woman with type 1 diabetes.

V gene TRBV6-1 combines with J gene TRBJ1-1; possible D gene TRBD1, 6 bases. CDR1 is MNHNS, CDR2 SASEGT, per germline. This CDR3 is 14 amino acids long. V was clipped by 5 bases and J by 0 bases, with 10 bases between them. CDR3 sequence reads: CASSLAGVNTEAFF. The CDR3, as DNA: TGTGCCAGCAGTCTGGCAGGGGTGAACACTGAAGCTTTCTTT.

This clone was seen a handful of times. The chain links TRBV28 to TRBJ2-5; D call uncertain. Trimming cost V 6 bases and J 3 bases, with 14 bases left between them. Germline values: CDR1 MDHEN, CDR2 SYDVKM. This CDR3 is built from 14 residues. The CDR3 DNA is TGTGCCAGCAGGGCGATGGTGAGGAAAGAGACCCAGTACTTC. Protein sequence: CASRAMVRKETQYF. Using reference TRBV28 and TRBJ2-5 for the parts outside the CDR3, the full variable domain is DVKVTQSSRYLVKRTGEKVFLECVQDMDHENMFWYRQDPGLGLRLIYFSYDVKMKEKGDIPEGYSVSREKKERFSLILESASTNQTSMYLCASRAMVRKETQYFGPGTRLLVL.

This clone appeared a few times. Here the CDR3 reads CASSPPGQGVDEQFF. CDR3 coding DNA: TGCGCCAGCAGCCCGCCGGGACAGGGAGTCGATGAGCAGTTCTTC. This sequence joins TRBV4-1 and TRBJ2-1, with 9 positions matching TRBD1. With V trimmed by 4 bases and J by 8 bases, 9 bases remained unmatched. CDR3 size: 15 residues. CDR1 and CDR2 (germline): MGHRA, YSYEKL.

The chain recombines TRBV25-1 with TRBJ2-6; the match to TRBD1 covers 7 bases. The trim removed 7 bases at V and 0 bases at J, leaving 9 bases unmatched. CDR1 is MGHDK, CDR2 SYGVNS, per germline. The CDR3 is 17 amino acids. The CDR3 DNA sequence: TGTGCCAGCACAATGCACAGGGGCGACTCTGGGGCCAACGTCCTGACTTTC. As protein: CASTMHRGDSGANVLTF.

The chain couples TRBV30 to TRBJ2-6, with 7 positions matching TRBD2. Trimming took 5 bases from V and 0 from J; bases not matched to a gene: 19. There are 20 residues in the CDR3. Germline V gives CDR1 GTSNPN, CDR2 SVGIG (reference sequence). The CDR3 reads CAWGTTGGIYAPSGANVLTF. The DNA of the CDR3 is TGTGCCTGGGGAACCACCGGGGGGATCTACGCACCCTCTGGGGCCAACGTCCTGACTTTC. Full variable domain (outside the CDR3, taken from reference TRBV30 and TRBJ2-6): SQTIHQWPATLVQPVGSPLSLECTVEGTSNPNLYWYRQAAGRGLQLLFYSVGIGQISSEVPQNLSASRPQDRQFILSSKKLLLSDSGFYLCAWGTTGGIYAPSGANVLTFGAGSRLTVL.

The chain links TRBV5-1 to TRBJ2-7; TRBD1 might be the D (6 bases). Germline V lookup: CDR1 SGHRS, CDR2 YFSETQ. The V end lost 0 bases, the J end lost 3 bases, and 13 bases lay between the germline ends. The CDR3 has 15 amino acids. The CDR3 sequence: CASSLEPGVVYEQYF. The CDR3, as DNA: TGCGCCAGCAGCTTGGAGCCAGGGGTCGTCTACGAGCAGTACTTC.

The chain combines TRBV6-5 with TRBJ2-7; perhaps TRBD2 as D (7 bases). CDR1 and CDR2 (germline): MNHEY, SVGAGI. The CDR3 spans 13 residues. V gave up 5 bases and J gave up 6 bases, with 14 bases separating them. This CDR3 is CASSPWGGGEQYF. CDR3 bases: TGTGCCAGCAGTCCTTGGGGAGGGGGCGAGCAGTACTTC.

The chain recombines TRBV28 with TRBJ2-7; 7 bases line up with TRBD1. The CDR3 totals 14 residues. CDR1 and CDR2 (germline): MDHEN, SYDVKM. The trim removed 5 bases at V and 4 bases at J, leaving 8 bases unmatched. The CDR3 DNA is TGTGCCAGCAGTCGCCCGGGACAGTCATACGAGCAGTACTTC. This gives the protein CASSRPGQSYEQYF.

CDR3 sequence (DNA): TGTGCCAGCAGCTCCCCTCTGGGCGGGGGGACCTACGAGCAGTACTTC. Translated: CASSSPLGGGTYEQYF. The chain carries TRBV7-2 and TRBJ2-7; 8 bases match TRBD2. Germline V CDR1 and CDR2: SGHTA, FQGNSA. V shed 4 bases, J shed 2 bases, and the junction held 10 bases outside the gene matches. The CDR3 consists of 16 residues.

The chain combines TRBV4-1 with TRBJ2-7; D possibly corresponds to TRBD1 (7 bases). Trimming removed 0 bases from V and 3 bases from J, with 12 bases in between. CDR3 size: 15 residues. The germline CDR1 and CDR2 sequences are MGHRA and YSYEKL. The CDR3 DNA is TGCGCCAGCAGCCAAGATCGACAGGGACTCTACGAGCAGTACTTC. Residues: CASSQDRQGLYEQYF.

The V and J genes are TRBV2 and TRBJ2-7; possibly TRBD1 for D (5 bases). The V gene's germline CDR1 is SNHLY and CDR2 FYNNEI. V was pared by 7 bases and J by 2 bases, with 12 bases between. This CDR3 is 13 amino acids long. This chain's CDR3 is CASKETDTYEQYF. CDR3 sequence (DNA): TGTGCCAGCAAGGAGACAGATACCTACGAGCAGTACTTC.

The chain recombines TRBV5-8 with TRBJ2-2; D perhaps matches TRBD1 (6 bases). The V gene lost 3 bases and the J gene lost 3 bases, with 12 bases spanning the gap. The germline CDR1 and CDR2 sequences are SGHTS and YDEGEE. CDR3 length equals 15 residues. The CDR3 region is CASSSDQGYTGELFF. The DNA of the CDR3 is TGTGCCAGCAGCTCCGACCAGGGGTACACCGGGGAGCTGTTTTTT.

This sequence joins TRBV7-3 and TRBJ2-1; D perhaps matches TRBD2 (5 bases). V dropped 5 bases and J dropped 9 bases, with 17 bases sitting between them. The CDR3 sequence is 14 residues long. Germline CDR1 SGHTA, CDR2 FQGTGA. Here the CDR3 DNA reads TGTGCCAGCAGCCGAACTAGAGCCGAGGCTGAGCAGTTCTTC. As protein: CASSRTRAEAEQFF.

In nucleotides, the CDR3 is TGTGCCAGCAGCTTGACTACAGGGGGTGGTTACTATGGCTACACCTTC. Translated, it gives CASSLTTGGGYYGYTF. V usage is TRBV5-8 and J usage is TRBJ1-2, with 8 bases fitting TRBD1. This CDR3 has 16 residues. V shed 1 base, J shed 3 bases, and the junction held 8 bases outside the gene matches. The germline V gene has CDR1 SGHTS and CDR2 YDEGEE. The full variable domain, with the rest looked up from reference TRBV5-8 and TRBJ1-2, is EAGVTQSPTHLIKTRGQQATLRCSPISGHTSVYWYQQALGLGLQFLLWYDEGEERNRGNFPPRFSGRQFPNYSSELNVNALELEDSALYLCASSLTTGGGYYGYTFGSGTRLTVV.

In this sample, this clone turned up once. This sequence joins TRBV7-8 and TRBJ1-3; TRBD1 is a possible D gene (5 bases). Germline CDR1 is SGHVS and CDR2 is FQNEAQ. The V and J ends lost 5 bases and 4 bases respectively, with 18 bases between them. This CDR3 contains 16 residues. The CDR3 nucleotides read TGTGCCAGCAGCAACCTGCCCAGGGCATCGGGAAACACCATATATTTT. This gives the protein CASSNLPRASGNTIYF.

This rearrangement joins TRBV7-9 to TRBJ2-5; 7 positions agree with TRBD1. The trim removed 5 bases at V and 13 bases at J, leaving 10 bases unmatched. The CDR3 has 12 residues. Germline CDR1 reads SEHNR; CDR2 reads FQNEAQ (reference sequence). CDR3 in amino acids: CASSGTAGGMYF. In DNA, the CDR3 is TGTGCCAGCAGCGGGACAGCCGGTGGGATGTACTTC.

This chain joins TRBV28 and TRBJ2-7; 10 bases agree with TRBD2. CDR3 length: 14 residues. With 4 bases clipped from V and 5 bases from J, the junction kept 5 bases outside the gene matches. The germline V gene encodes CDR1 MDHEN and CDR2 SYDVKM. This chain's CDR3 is CASSSSGSGNEQYF. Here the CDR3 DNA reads TGTGCCAGCAGTTCTAGCGGGAGTGGAAACGAGCAGTACTTC.

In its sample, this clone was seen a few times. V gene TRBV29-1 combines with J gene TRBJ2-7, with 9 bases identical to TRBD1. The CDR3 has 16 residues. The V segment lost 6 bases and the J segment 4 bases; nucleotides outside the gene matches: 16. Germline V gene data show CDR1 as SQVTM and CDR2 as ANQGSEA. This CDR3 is CSVSWLRDRASYEQYF. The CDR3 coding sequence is TGCAGCGTAAGTTGGCTCCGGGACAGGGCATCGTACGAGCAGTACTTC.

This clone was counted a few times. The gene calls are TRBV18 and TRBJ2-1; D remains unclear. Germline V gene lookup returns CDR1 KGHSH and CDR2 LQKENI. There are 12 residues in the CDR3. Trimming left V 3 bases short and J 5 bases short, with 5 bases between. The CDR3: CASSPQNNEQFF. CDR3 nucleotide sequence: TGTGCCAGCTCACCGCAGAACAATGAGCAGTTCTTC.

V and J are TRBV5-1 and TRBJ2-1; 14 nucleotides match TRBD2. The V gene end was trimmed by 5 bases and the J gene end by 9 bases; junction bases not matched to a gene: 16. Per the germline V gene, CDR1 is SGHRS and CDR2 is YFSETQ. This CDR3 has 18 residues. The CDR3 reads CASSRIQGLAGVIREQFF. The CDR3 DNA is TGCGCCAGCAGTAGGATTCAGGGACTAGCGGGAGTAATTCGTGAGCAGTTCTTC.